The subject of this entry is one T cell receptor (beta chain). The target of this receptor is not known. There are 15 amino acids in the CDR3, from cysteine to phenylalanine inclusive. No DNA sequence was recorded. The germline V gene (reference sequence) provides CDR1 GTSNPN and CDR2 SVGIG. TCRdb records NextSeq 550 as the sequencer. The Human TCR Profiling Kit (MiLaboratory) was used to make UMI-labeled 5' RACE TRB cDNA libraries. The full amount of extracted RNA was used for cDNA synthesis, and the full amount of resulting cDNA was used for PCR amplification. The libraries were made side by side, with each library going through the same number of PCR cycles. The authors' analysis ran thus. MIGEC and MiXCR extracted about 49,000 +/- 11,000 unique UMI-labeled TRB cDNA molecules per library, requiring at least two reads per UMI. On average, roughly 40,000 +/- 10,000 functional in-frame TRB CDR3 nucleotide clonotypes lacking stop codons were found per library. After downsampling to 5000 UMI-labeled TRB molecules per sample, diversity metrics such as normalized Shannon-Wiener and Chao1 were calculated in VDJtools. Clonotype-size-weighted physicochemical properties of the central five CDR3 residues (interaction energy, strength, volume and Kidera factor 4) were computed in VDJtools. TCRdb reprocessed the reads; each CDR3 protein sequence makes one entry, and DNA is unavailable. These V and J calls originate from TCRdb's pipeline instead of the authors' own analysis. The sample's table covers some 120,000 distinct CDR3 sequences. The ten largest clones take up approximately 0.4% of the sample.

Each CD8+ T cell subset was flow-sorted in triplicate, with 300,000 or so cells per subset placed directly into RLT lysis buffer. To exclude memory contaminants, naive CD8+ T cells were stringently defined as CD45RO-CCR7+CD27+CD95-. Peripheral blood mononuclear cells were isolated from buffy coats using standard density gradient centrifugation. Naive CXCR3-negative and CXCR3-positive CD8+ T cells were flow-sorted using a FACSAria III. Total RNA was extracted from sorted cells with an RNeasy Mini Kit. This specimen comes from a study of CXCR3-negative and CXCR3-positive naive CD8 T cells (dated by TCRdb to about 2019). Concerning the study at large: In total, around 140 million TRB reads were obtained, corresponding to roughly 1.5 +/- 0.3 million reads per library. Diversity and physicochemical repertoire analyses were performed on some 10 donors pooled from two independent experiments. Naive subsets from 5 or 6 donors and memory cells from 3 donors were included in the TRBV-TRBJ cluster analysis.

Results and caveats for the whole study, not just this receptor: Repertoire diversity was comparably high in both naive subsets but much lower in memory CD8+ T cells. Because surface CD5, which is linked to self-reactivity in mice, was comparable between the naive subsets, TCR interaction strength was also inferred from TRB CDR3 physicochemical properties. Naive CXCR3-negative and CXCR3-positive cells from the same donor showed similar TRBV-TRBJ usage, whereas memory cells showed distinct patterns. Freshly isolated PBMCs were used for most assays because CXCR3 expression partially decreased after cryopreservation. Compared with CXCR3-negative naive cells, CXCR3-positive naive cells had TRB CDR3s with higher hydrophobicity (lower Kidera factor 4), lower energy, and higher strength and volume indices.

The clonotype comes from a human donor in good health. Some clones in this sample may be carry-over from other donors' samples. The chain joins TRBV30 to TRBJ1-2. Material for sequencing was naive CXCR3+ CD8+ T cells from blood. In the paper's terms, the cell subset or site label means: CD45RO-CCR7+CD27+CD95- naive CD8+ T cells expressing CXCR3 (TNR3+). CDR3 protein: CAWSVPWSLNYGYTF.